This T cell receptor (beta chain) was sequenced during a study of blood T cells in healthy people across ages. Study conclusions and caveats: Donor CMV status, an unknown factor, possibly confounded changes in expanded clonotypes. Long-lived donors carried more naive CD4+ cells and greater diversity than aged donors.

Turning to this clonotype: The antigen is undetermined.

With a J-beta primer mix and a sample-barcoded 5' primer, a second PCR ran about 6 to 11 cycles. Each cDNA molecule was tagged by a template-switch adaptor with 12 random nucleotides. MiXCR, run by TCRdb on the 5' RACE reads, gives a single entry per CDR3 protein. The sample lists under 2,000,000 distinct CDR3 sequences, roughly 52% seen once, with 2% to 2.5% in the top ten. Germline CDR1 MNHEY, CDR2 SVGAGI. The V segment lost 5 bases and the J segment 3 bases; nucleotides outside the gene matches: 9. The CDR3 is 15 residues long. V and J are TRBV6-5 and TRBJ1-2; 7 positions match TRBD1. The TCR sequence derives from a woman aged 40 to 50 in good health. The sample taken for sequencing was blood. The CDR3 region has the DNA TGTGCCAGCAGTCAAAGACAGGGACTATACTATGGCTACACCTTC. Translating gives CASSQRQGLYYGYTF.